A selection of T cell receptor beta chains follows, all from one sample in a study of shared clonotypes between healthy human individuals. The data were produced by immunoSEQ multiplex PCR, yet TCRdb's version contains in-frame clones alone and is incomplete. The data contain approximately 1,000,000 clones, approximately 80% of them singletons. Material for sequencing was memory CD4+ T cells from PBMCs. The receptors come from a man aged 18 to 30 in good health. Some clones in this sample may be carry-over from other donors' samples. Each CDR3 is given with its conserved first and last residue. D genes are given only for firm matches. Not every row has a clone size; where given, it reads once, few, many or a size class.

DNA: TGTGCCAGCGAAGTGTCACAGGGGGCATACTACGAGCAGTACTTC
CDR3: CASEVSQGAYYEQYF
D: TRBD1
size: -
V: TRBV6-1
J: TRBJ2-7

DNA: TGTGCCAGCAGAAAGGGGGCGGAAAACACTGAAGCTTTCTTT
CDR3: CASRKGAENTEAFF
D: TRBD1
size: -
V: TRBV7-3
J: TRBJ1-1

DNA: TGTGCCAGCAGTCCTACTCTAGCTGAGGAGCAGTTCTTC
CDR3: CASSPTLAEEQFF
D: -
size: many
V: TRBV6-5
J: TRBJ2-1

DNA: TGTGCCAGCAGTCCGGCGGGAGGGAAATACAATGAGCAGTTCTTC
CDR3: CASSPAGGKYNEQFF
D: TRBD2
size: -
V: TRBV25-1
J: TRBJ2-1

DNA: TGTGCCAGCAGCTTAGGGTCCGGGGGCGATGGGAGCAATCAGCCCCAGCATTTT
CDR3: CASSLGSGGDGSNQPQHF
D: -
size: -
V: TRBV7-9
J: TRBJ1-5

DNA: TGCGCCAGCAGCTTGGGGGGGACAAGCAACTACGAGCAGTACTTC
CDR3: CASSLGGTSNYEQYF
D: -
size: once
V: TRBV5-1
J: TRBJ2-7

DNA: TGTGCCAGCAGCCCCGGGACTGCTGCTTATACGCAGTATTTT
CDR3: CASSPGTAAYTQYF
D: -
size: many
V: TRBV6-6
J: TRBJ2-3

DNA: TGTGCCAGCAGTAAGACAGGGGAAGGCTACGAGCAGTACTTC
CDR3: CASSKTGEGYEQYF
D: TRBD1
size: -
V: TRBV6-6
J: TRBJ2-7

DNA: TGTGCCAGCAGCTCCTCAGGGGAAGCTTTCTTT
CDR3: CASSSSGEAFF
D: -
size: -
V: TRBV5-4
J: TRBJ1-1

DNA: TGTGCCAGCAGCCAGGACAGGGCCGCGCAGTTCTTC
CDR3: CASSQDRAAQFF
D: TRBD1
size: once
V: TRBV28
J: TRBJ2-1

DNA: TGCAGCGTTTGGAAAGGGACAGAGCGGTACACTGAAGCTTTCTTT
CDR3: CSVWKGTERYTEAFF
D: TRBD1
size: -
V: TRBV29-1
J: TRBJ1-1

DNA: TGTGCCAGCAGCTTCTTCACGGAGAACACTGAAGCTTTCTTT
CDR3: CASSFFTENTEAFF
D: -
size: -
V: TRBV7-9
J: TRBJ1-1

DNA: TGTGCCTGGGCTGGGACAGGGGCTTCCACAGATACGCAGTATTTT
CDR3: CAWAGTGASTDTQYF
D: TRBD1
size: -
V: TRBV30
J: TRBJ2-3

DNA: TGTGCCAGCAGCGTGGACAGGGAGCGCTACGAGCAGTACTTC
CDR3: CASSVDRERYEQYF
D: TRBD1
size: -
V: TRBV7-2
J: TRBJ2-7

DNA: TGCAGTGCCCAGGGTAACGAGCAGTACTTC
CDR3: CSAQGNEQYF
D: -
size: -
V: TRBV20-1
J: TRBJ2-7

DNA: TGTGCCAGCAGCCGGGACAGGGGAGGCAATCAGCCCCAGCATTTT
CDR3: CASSRDRGGNQPQHF
D: TRBD1
size: -
V: TRBV2
J: TRBJ1-5

DNA: TGTGCCAGCAGCCGACAGGGGGTTGAGACCCAGTACTTC
CDR3: CASSRQGVETQYF
D: TRBD1
size: -
V: TRBV5-4
J: TRBJ2-5

DNA: TGTGCCAGCAGCCCACGGCGGGTCCCCCTTGGCGAGCAGTACTTC
CDR3: CASSPRRVPLGEQYF
D: -
size: -
V: TRBV11-2
J: TRBJ2-7

DNA: TGTGCCTGGAGTGTTGGAGGGGGCATCGGGCAGCCCCAGCATTTT
CDR3: CAWSVGGGIGQPQHF
D: TRBD1
size: -
V: TRBV30
J: TRBJ1-5

DNA: TGTGCCTGGAGCGGGGGCAGGGTGACTAATGAAAAACTGTTTTTT
CDR3: CAWSGGRVTNEKLFF
D: -
size: -
V: TRBV30
J: TRBJ1-4

DNA: TGTGCCAGCAGTCCAGAAGGCGGCGGGGATCAGCCCCAGCATTTT
CDR3: CASSPEGGGDQPQHF
D: -
size: -
V: TRBV2
J: TRBJ1-5

DNA: TGTGCCAGCAGTTTATCGGGGGTTAGAACTGGGGGCGGCTACACCTTC
CDR3: CASSLSGVRTGGGYTF
D: -
size: -
V: TRBV27
J: TRBJ1-2

DNA: TGTGCCAGCAGTCCGGACCGGACCTATGGCTACACCTTC
CDR3: CASSPDRTYGYTF
D: -
size: -
V: TRBV2
J: TRBJ1-2

DNA: TGTGCCAGCACCACAGGGGGCACTGAAGCTTTCTTT
CDR3: CASTTGGTEAFF
D: TRBD1
size: few
V: TRBV6-5
J: TRBJ1-1

DNA: TGTGCCAGCAGTAAGACCCGTGGTGGCATGACGGATACGCAGTATTTT
CDR3: CASSKTRGGMTDTQYF
D: -
size: -
V: TRBV28
J: TRBJ2-3

DNA: TGTGCCAGCAGCGTAGGAAGCTCCTCCTACAATGAGCAGTTCTTC
CDR3: CASSVGSSSYNEQFF
D: -
size: -
V: TRBV9
J: TRBJ2-1

DNA: TGTGCCAGCAGCCCCGACGACAGGGTACCCTACGAGCAGTACTTC
CDR3: CASSPDDRVPYEQYF
D: TRBD1
size: -
V: TRBV9
J: TRBJ2-7

DNA: TGTGCCAGCAGCCAAGATTCCCAGGTCACAGATACGCAGTATTTT
CDR3: CASSQDSQVTDTQYF
D: -
size: -
V: TRBV4-2
J: TRBJ2-3

DNA: TGTGCCAGCACTTGGACAGGGAATGGCTACACCTTC
CDR3: CASTWTGNGYTF
D: TRBD1
size: -
V: TRBV18
J: TRBJ1-2

DNA: TGTGCCAGCAGCTTAGCGGGGGGGCACAACTATGGCTACACCTTC
CDR3: CASSLAGGHNYGYTF
D: -
size: -
V: TRBV7-9
J: TRBJ1-2

DNA: TGTGCCAGCAGTTTTCGGAACTTAGGTTTAGATACGCAGTATTTT
CDR3: CASSFRNLGLDTQYF
D: -
size: -
V: TRBV28
J: TRBJ2-3

DNA: TGTGCCAGCAGTTACTCGGGTCGCTATGGCTACACCTTC
CDR3: CASSYSGRYGYTF
D: -
size: -
V: TRBV6-5
J: TRBJ1-2

DNA: TGTGCCAGCAGCTCTCGGGGGCCGACTAATGAAAAACTGTTTTTT
CDR3: CASSSRGPTNEKLFF
D: -
size: -
V: TRBV11-1
J: TRBJ1-4

DNA: TGCGCCAGCAGCCCGGGACCGAAGGCAGATACGCAGTATTTT
CDR3: CASSPGPKADTQYF
D: -
size: -
V: TRBV5-1
J: TRBJ2-3

DNA: TGTGCCTGGCTCAGGAACACTGAAGCTTTCTTT
CDR3: CAWLRNTEAFF
D: -
size: -
V: TRBV30
J: TRBJ1-1

DNA: TGTGCCAGCAGCTCCAGTCCGGGACCGATCTCTGGAAACACCATATATTTT
CDR3: CASSSSPGPISGNTIYF
D: -
size: -
V: TRBV7-7
J: TRBJ1-3

DNA: TGCGCCAGCAGCTTAGGGACAGGTCCTCGCACAGATACGCAGTATTTT
CDR3: CASSLGTGPRTDTQYF
D: TRBD1
size: -
V: TRBV5-1
J: TRBJ2-3

DNA: TGTGCCAGCAGCTCCCTCATCGCGGGGAGCTCCTACAATGAGCAGTTCTTC
CDR3: CASSSLIAGSSYNEQFF
D: -
size: -
V: TRBV7-2
J: TRBJ2-1

DNA: TGTGCCAGCAGCAGGCCGGGACAGGGGGGAGGAGAGACCCAGTACTTC
CDR3: CASSRPGQGGGETQYF
D: TRBD1
size: -
V: TRBV5-4
J: TRBJ2-5

DNA: TGTGCCAGCACTAATAATCGGGAGGGGAATGAAAAACTGTTTTTT
CDR3: CASTNNREGNEKLFF
D: -
size: -
V: TRBV9
J: TRBJ1-4

DNA: TGTGCCAGCAGCTCCACGGTAGCTCGGACTAATTACGAGCAGTACTTC
CDR3: CASSSTVARTNYEQYF
D: -
size: -
V: TRBV5-4
J: TRBJ2-7

DNA: TGTGCCAGCTCACCGTACGCACAGACAACTAATGAAAAACTGTTTTTT
CDR3: CASSPYAQTTNEKLFF
D: -
size: -
V: TRBV18
J: TRBJ1-4

DNA: TGTGCCAGCAGTTTATCGGCCGACACAGATACGCAGTATTTT
CDR3: CASSLSADTDTQYF
D: -
size: -
V: TRBV27
J: TRBJ2-3

DNA: TGTGCCAGCAGTTACGGGGCGGCGGGTATAGTCCACGAGCAGTACTTC
CDR3: CASSYGAAGIVHEQYF
D: -
size: few
V: TRBV6-6
J: TRBJ2-7

DNA: TGTGCCAGCAGTGGATGGGGGACTAGCGAATCCTACGAGCAGTACTTC
CDR3: CASSGWGTSESYEQYF
D: TRBD2
size: -
V: TRBV6-1
J: TRBJ2-7

DNA: TGTGCCAGCAGCTCCGTGTGGCGGGGGGCCTACGAGCAGTACTTC
CDR3: CASSSVWRGAYEQYF
D: TRBD2
size: -
V: TRBV7-9
J: TRBJ2-7